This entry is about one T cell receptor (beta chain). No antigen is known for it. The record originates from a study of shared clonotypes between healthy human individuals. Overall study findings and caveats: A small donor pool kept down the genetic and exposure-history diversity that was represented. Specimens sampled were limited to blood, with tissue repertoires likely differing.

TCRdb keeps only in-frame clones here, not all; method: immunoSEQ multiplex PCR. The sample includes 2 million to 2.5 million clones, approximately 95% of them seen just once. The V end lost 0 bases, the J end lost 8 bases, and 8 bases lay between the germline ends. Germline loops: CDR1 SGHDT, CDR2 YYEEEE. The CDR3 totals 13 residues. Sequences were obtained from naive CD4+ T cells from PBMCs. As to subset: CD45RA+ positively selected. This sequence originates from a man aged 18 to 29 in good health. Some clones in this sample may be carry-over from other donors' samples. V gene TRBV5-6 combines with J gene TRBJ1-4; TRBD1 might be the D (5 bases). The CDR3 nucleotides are TGTGCCAGCAGCTTGGCTCGGGGGGAAAAACTGTTTTTT. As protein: CASSLARGEKLFF.